This T cell receptor (beta chain) emerged from a study of T-cell reconstitution after alpha-beta-depleted transplantation in children. V was trimmed by 4 bases and J by 4 bases, leaving 14 bases between them. Germline CDR1 SGHRS, CDR2 YFSETQ. This CDR3 region has 14 residues. For TCRbeta, the library was prepared with unique molecular identifiers. TCRdb re-derived calls from the PCR reads in MiXCR, one entry per CDR3 protein. Among about 340,000 distinct CDR3 sequences listed, 13% were seen once. This clonotype turned up a few times. The material was PBMCs, obtained from the stem cell graft. This chain joins TRBV5-1 and TRBJ1-1; D possibly corresponds to TRBD1 (5 bases). This TCR was sampled from a human donor who donated a stem cell graft to a child with Fanconi anemia. The CDR3 DNA reads TGCGCCAGCAGCCTGGGACTTTTTGGCACTGAAGCTTTCTTT. Its protein product is CASSLGLFGTEAFF.